These 20 T cell receptor beta chains were sequenced from one sample in a study of T cells in Graves' hyperthyroidism and ophthalmopathy. Regions amplified from RNA transcripts were the TCR beta CDR3 regions. TCR CDR3 underwent first-round RT-PCR with the HTBI primer set. TCRdb reprocessed the multiplex PCR reads with MiXCR, giving one entry per CDR3 protein. The table records 700,000 or so distinct CDR3 sequences, less than 20% of them present only once. Sequencing input: blood. These receptors all stem from a man aged 18-30 years with Graves' hyperthyroidism.

This clonotype showed up many times. This chain links TRBV2 with TRBJ2-4, with D tentatively TRBD1 or TRBD2 (5 bases each). The CDR3 runs 12 residues. Trimming took off 3 bases at V and 8 bases at J, with 8 bases between the two ends. Germline V gene sequence: CDR1 SNHLY, CDR2 FYNNEI. This CDR3 is CASSDGADIQYF. CDR3 bases: TGTGCCAGCAGTGACGGGGCGGACATTCAGTACTTC.

The sample holds a few counts of this clonotype. The V gene is TRBV6-2 or TRBV6-3, the J gene TRBJ2-1; maybe TRBD2 (7 bases). This CDR3 is built from 15 residues. Trimming took off 7 bases at V and 0 bases at J, with 13 bases between the two ends. Germline V lookup: CDR1 MNHEY, CDR2 SVGEGT. The CDR3 nucleotides are TGTGCCAGCACCGTAGGGGGGGTCTCCTACAATGAGCAGTTCTTC. Protein product: CASTVGGVSYNEQFF.

The V call is TRBV4-2, the J call TRBJ1-6; D not certain. The CDR3 totals 14 residues. Trimming pared 0 bases from V and 9 bases from J, leaving 9 bases between. The germline gives CDR1 LGHNA, CDR2 YNFKEQ. CDR3 residues: CASSQDTVASPLHF. In DNA form, the CDR3 reads TGTGCCAGCAGCCAAGACACGGTCGCTTCACCCCTCCACTTT.

The table lists this clonotype with many counts. The V gene is TRBV28, the J gene TRBJ2-2; 9 nucleotides agree with TRBD2. The V segment lost 1 base and the J segment 0 bases; nucleotides outside the gene matches: 6. Germline lookup yields CDR1 MDHEN and CDR2 SYDVKM. The CDR3 is made up of 18 amino acids. CDR3 amino acids: CASSLFASGRSNTGELFF. In nucleotides, the CDR3 is TGTGCCAGCAGTTTATTTGCGAGCGGGAGGTCGAACACCGGGGAGCTGTTTTTT. Looking up the rest from reference TRBV28 and TRBJ2-2 gives the full variable domain: DVKVTQSSRYLVKRTGEKVFLECVQDMDHENMFWYRQDPGLGLRLIYFSYDVKMKEKGDIPEGYSVSREKKERFSLILESASTNQTSMYLCASSLFASGRSNTGELFFGEGSRLTVL.

This clonotype was observed a handful of times. The chain joins TRBV20-1 to TRBJ2-1, with TRBD1 matching 8 bases. The CDR3 spans 15 residues. V was clipped by 0 bases and J by 3 bases; unmatched bases: 4. Germline V gene lookup returns CDR1 DFQATT and CDR2 SNEGSKA (reference sequence). The CDR3 DNA reads TGCAGTGCTAGAGATGGGACAGGTGTCTACAATGAGCAGTTCTTC. It codes for CSARDGTGVYNEQFF.

This clonotype has a handful of counts. The chain joins TRBV27 to TRBJ2-3; D gene ambiguous. CDR1 is MNHEY and CDR2 is SMNVEV in the germline V gene (reference sequence). Trimming took 2 bases from V and 6 from J, leaving 9 bases between them. The CDR3 covers 13 residues. The CDR3 nucleotides are TGTGCCAGCAGTTTAACTGGTCCGGATACGCAGTATTTT. The encoded protein is CASSLTGPDTQYF.

This clonotype was seen more than once but under ten times. This chain links TRBV2 with TRBJ2-7; perhaps D is TRBD1 or TRBD2 (5 bases each). Germline V gene sequence: CDR1 SNHLY, CDR2 FYNNEI. The CDR3 has 15 amino acids. V dropped 5 bases and J dropped 2 bases, with 16 bases sitting between them. The CDR3 reads CASSRPGTRPYEQYF. The CDR3 DNA reads TGTGCCAGCAGTCGTCCCGGGACGAGACCCTACGAGCAGTACTTC.

This clonotype occurred many times. The J gene is TRBJ2-7, the V gene TRBV6-1; the D gene is possibly TRBD1 (8 bases). This CDR3 comprises 16 residues. Germline V lookup: CDR1 MNHNS, CDR2 SASEGT. Trimming took 2 bases from V and 4 from J, leaving 18 bases between them. CDR3 DNA: TGTGCCAGCAGTGAACCCACAGGGGGGGTCGGATACGAGCAGTACTTC. Translation gives CASSEPTGGVGYEQYF.

This clonotype was observed many times. The genes are TRBV2 and TRBJ1-1; TRBD1 agrees at 7 bases. Looked up from germline, CDR1 is SNHLY and CDR2 is FYNNEI. The CDR3 covers 17 residues. The trim removed 4 bases at V and 4 bases at J, leaving 15 bases unmatched. For the CDR3, the DNA is TGTGCCAGCAGTGCGAACAGGGGAAAACCCTTGGGCACTGAAGCTTTCTTT. This codes for CASSANRGKPLGTEAFF.

V usage is TRBV20-1 and J usage is TRBJ1-5, with D perhaps matching TRBD1 (6 bases). This CDR3 has 14 amino acids. Trimming removed 3 bases from V and 3 bases from J, with 12 bases in between. The germline V gene encodes CDR1 DFQATT and CDR2 SNEGSKA (reference sequence). The CDR3 sequence is CSASRGQINQPQHF. For the CDR3, the DNA is TGCAGTGCTAGTAGAGGACAGATCAATCAGCCCCAGCATTTT.

V gene TRBV6-6 combines with J gene TRBJ1-1; no firm D call. The CDR3 totals 12 residues. Between the trimmed V and J ends, which lost 2 bases and 8 bases, there was a span of 9 bases. CDR1 is MNHNY, CDR2 SVGAGI, per germline (reference sequence). CDR3 loop: CASSYPLGEAFF. The CDR3 coding sequence is TGTGCCAGCAGTTACCCCCTGGGCGAAGCTTTCTTT.

This clonotype was found many times. This chain links TRBV20-1 with TRBJ2-3; possible D gene TRBD2, 6 bases. The CDR3 totals 14 residues. Germline lookup yields CDR1 DFQATT and CDR2 SNEGSKA (reference sequence). V lost 4 bases and J lost 3, with 14 bases in between. CDR3 protein: CSATARDGTDTQYF. CDR3 DNA: TGCAGTGCTACTGCGCGGGATGGGACAGATACGCAGTATTTT.

This clonotype appeared many times. The rearrangement joins TRBV28 to TRBJ1-1, with D possibly being TRBD1 (5 bases). Trimming cost V 2 bases and J 4 bases, with 8 bases left between them. CDR3 length equals 13 residues. CDR1 and CDR2 from the germline V gene are MDHEN and SYDVKM. The DNA for the CDR3 is TGTGCCAGCAGTTTACGACAGCTCACTGAAGCTTTCTTT. Translation: CASSLRQLTEAFF.

This clonotype was seen more than once but under ten times. This sequence joins TRBV15 and TRBJ1-2; TRBD1 is a possible D gene (6 bases). The CDR3 is 15 residues long. The germline V gene has CDR1 LNHNV and CDR2 YYDKDF (reference sequence). Trimming pared 1 base from V and 10 bases from J, leaving 19 bases between. In DNA, the CDR3 is TGTGCCACCAGCAGAGGAGGGGCAGGGGTTATTGACTACACCTTC. Its translation: CATSRGGAGVIDYTF.

This clonotype showed up many times. The chain couples TRBV28 to TRBJ2-1, with D unclear. Germline V gene lookup returns CDR1 MDHEN and CDR2 SYDVKM. There are 13 residues in the CDR3. Trimming removed 7 bases at V and 2 bases at J, with 9 bases between. In nucleotides, the CDR3 is TGTGCCAGCACAAGGATCCCCTACAATGAGCAGTTCTTC. It encodes CASTRIPYNEQFF.

This clonotype has a count of ten or more. V and J are TRBV28 and TRBJ2-3; 13 nucleotides match TRBD2. The CDR3 is 15 amino acids. Germline V CDR1 and CDR2: MDHEN, SYDVKM. J gave up 7 bases and V 5 bases, and 6 bases lay outside the gene matches. CDR3 nucleotides: TGTGCCAGCAGTCCCGGACTAGCGGGAGTAAATACGCAGTATTTT. This codes for CASSPGLAGVNTQYF.

This clonotype came up a few times. V gene TRBV27 combines with J gene TRBJ2-7; 11 bases are a match to TRBD1. Trimming cost V 11 bases and J 4 bases; bases outside gene matches: 10. CDR1 MNHEY and CDR2 SMNVEV come from the germline V gene (reference sequence). The CDR3 runs to 14 residues. CDR3 coding DNA: TGTGCCGGGAGTAGGACAGGGGGCGCGTACGAGCAGTACTTC. It translates to CAGSRTGGAYEQYF.

In this sample, this clonotype turned up many times. This rearrangement joins TRBV20-1 to TRBJ2-4; D is perhaps TRBD1 (5 bases). CDR3 size: 12 residues. Germline values: CDR1 DFQATT, CDR2 SNEGSKA (reference sequence). Between the trimmed V and J ends, which lost 3 bases and 7 bases, there was a span of 10 bases. CDR3 protein: CSASSRANIQYF. The CDR3 DNA reads TGCAGTGCTAGTAGCAGGGCCAACATTCAGTACTTC.

Concerning this clonotype itself: A clone one base away is much larger, so this may be a read error. The CDR3 DNA reads TGTGCCAGCAGCTTATCGGGGGATGACTACACCTTC. Translated: CASSLSGDDYTF. The J gene is TRBJ1-2, the V gene TRBV11-1; perhaps TRBD1 as D (5 bases). With 2 bases removed from V and 10 bases from J, the gap between germline ends came to 11 bases. This CDR3 comprises 12 residues. Germline lookup yields CDR1 SGHAT and CDR2 FQDESV (reference sequence).

The chain uses TRBV19 and TRBJ2-2, with TRBD2 matching 13 bases. The CDR3 spans 18 residues. CDR1 and CDR2 (germline): LNHDA, SQIVND (reference sequence). J lost 1 base, V lost 6 bases, and 8 bases had no gene match. CDR3 coding DNA: TGTGCCAGTAGCCCTGGACTAGCGGGAGCTGGGAACACCGGGGAGCTGTTTTTT. This gives the protein CASSPGLAGAGNTGELFF.